This T cell receptor (beta chain) was identified during a study of blood T cell repertoires in COVID-19. The table came from immunoSEQ multiplex PCR; TCRdb's copy has only in-frame clones and leaves some out. In the table there are 110,000 to 150,000 clones, around four fifths of which are singletons. Germline V gives CDR1 MDHEN, CDR2 SYDVKM. V was shortened by 7 bases and J by 4 bases, with 11 bases between the two germline ends. This CDR3 has 14 amino acids. The gene calls are TRBV28 and TRBJ1-6; no reliable D call. Sample: PBMCs or T cells enriched from blood (not recorded which). The source is a woman in her 40s who had recovered from COVID-19. The CDR3 is CASISGLYNSPLHF. CDR3 bases: TGTGCCAGCATCTCAGGACTTTATAATTCACCCCTCCACTTT.